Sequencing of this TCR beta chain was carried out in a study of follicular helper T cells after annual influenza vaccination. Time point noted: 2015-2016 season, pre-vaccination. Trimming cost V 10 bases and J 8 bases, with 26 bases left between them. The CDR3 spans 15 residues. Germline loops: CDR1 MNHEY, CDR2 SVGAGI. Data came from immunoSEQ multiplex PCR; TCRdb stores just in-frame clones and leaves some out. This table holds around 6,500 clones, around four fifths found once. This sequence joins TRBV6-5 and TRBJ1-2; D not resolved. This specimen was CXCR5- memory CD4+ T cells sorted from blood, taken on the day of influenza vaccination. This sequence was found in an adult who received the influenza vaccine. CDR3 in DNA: TGTGCCACACGGACGTATACCAGGTTGGGCTTGGGCTACACCTTC. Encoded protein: CATRTYTRLGLGYTF.